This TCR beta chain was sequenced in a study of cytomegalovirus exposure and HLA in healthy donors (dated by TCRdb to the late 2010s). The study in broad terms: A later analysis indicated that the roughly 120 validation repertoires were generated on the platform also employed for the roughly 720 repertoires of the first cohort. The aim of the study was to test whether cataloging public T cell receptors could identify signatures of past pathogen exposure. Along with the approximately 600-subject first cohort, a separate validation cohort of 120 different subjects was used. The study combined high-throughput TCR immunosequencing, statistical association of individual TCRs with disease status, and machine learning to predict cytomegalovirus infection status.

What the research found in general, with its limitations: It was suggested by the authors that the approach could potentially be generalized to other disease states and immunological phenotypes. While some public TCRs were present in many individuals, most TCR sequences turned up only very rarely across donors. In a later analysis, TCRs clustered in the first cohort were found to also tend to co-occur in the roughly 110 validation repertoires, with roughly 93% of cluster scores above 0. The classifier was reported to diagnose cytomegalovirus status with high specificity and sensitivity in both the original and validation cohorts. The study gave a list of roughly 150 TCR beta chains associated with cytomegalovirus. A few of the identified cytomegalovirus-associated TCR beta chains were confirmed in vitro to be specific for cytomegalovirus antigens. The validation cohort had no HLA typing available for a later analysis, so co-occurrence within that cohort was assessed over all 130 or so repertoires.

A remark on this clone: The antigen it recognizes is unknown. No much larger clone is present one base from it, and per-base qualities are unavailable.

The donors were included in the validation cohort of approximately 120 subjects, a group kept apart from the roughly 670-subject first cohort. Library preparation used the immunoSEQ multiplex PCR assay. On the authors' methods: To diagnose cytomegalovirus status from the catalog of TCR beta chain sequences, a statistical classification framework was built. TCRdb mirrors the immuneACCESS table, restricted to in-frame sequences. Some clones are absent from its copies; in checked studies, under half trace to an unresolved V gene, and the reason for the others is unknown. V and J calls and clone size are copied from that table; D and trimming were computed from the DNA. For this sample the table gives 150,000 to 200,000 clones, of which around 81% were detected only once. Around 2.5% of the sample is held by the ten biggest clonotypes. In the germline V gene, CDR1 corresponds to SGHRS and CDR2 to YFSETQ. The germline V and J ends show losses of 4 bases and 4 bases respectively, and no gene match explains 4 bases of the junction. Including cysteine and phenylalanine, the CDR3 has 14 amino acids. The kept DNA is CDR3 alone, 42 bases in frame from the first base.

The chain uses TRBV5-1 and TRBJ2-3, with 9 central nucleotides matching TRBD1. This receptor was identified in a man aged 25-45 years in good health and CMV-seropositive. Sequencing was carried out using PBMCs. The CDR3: CASSGGQGPDTQYF. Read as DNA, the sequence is TGCGCCAGCAGCGGTGGACAGGGGCCAGATACGCAGTATTTT.